One and the same sample provided the 27 T cell receptor beta chains below, sequenced in a study of control samples from healthy donors and cancer patients (dated by TCRdb to 2020 to 2021). Library preparation was by the immunoSEQ multiplex PCR assay. TCRdb provides this immuneACCESS table in a form limited to in-frame rearrangements. Some clones are lacking; in checked studies, under half of them reflect an unresolved V gene, and why the rest are absent is not known. For this sample the table gives approximately 100,000 clones, of which roughly four fifths were detected only once. The top ten constitute roughly 2% of the sample. Sequenced sample: blood. All receptors derive from a man aged 55 to 70 in good health.

Only one count was recorded for this clone. The chain carries TRBV7-9 and TRBJ2-5; 9 bases align to TRBD2. Losses at the gene ends were 4 bases for V and 1 base for J; bases not matched to a gene: 7. The CDR3 length is 16 residues. The germline V gene encodes CDR1 SEHNR and CDR2 FQNEAQ (reference sequence). CDR3 region: CASSYGTSLSQETQYF. CDR3 sequence (DNA): TGTGCCAGCAGCTACGGGACTAGCCTTTCCCAAGAGACCCAGTACTTC. Drawing the rest from reference TRBV7-9 and TRBJ2-5, the complete variable domain is DTGVSQNPRHKITKRGQNVTFRCDPISEHNRLYWYRQTLGQGPEFLTYFQNEAQLEKSRLLSDRFSAERPKGSFSTLEIQRTEQGDSAMYLCASSYGTSLSQETQYFGPGTRLLVL.

This clone was detected a few times. The chain has TRBV12-1 and TRBJ1-2; whether TRBD1, the table's D call, matches the DNA was not checked. TRBV12-1 is marked as a pseudogene. The CDR3 has 14 residues. CDR3 sequence reads: CASSSRDRADGYTF. CDR3 bases: TGTGCCAGCAGTTCCCGGGACAGGGCGGATGGCTACACCTTC.

This clone was found many times. The chain carries TRBV2 and TRBJ1-2, with 9 bases aligning to TRBD1. V shed 5 bases and J 4 bases; nucleotides not matched to a gene: 8. The CDR3 runs 15 residues. Germline values: CDR1 SNHLY, CDR2 FYNNEI. In DNA form, the CDR3 reads TGTGCCAGCAGTCGAGAACAGGGGGCAGTCTATGGCTACACCTTC. It translates to CASSREQGAVYGYTF.

This clone has just one count. The gene calls are TRBV11-2 and TRBJ2-1; 9 nucleotides match TRBD1. The germline gives CDR1 SGHAT, CDR2 FQNNGV. The J segment lost 0 bases and the V segment lost 6 bases, leaving 12 bases of the junction unmatched. This CDR3 comprises 18 residues. CDR3 loop: CASRQPGTGSGSYNEQFF. The CDR3, as DNA: TGTGCCAGCAGGCAACCCGGGACAGGGAGCGGCTCCTACAATGAGCAGTTCTTC.

With respect to this clone: One junction end does not reproduce the germline sequence, and a read error may be involved. This chain joins TRBV7-7 and TRBJ2-1, with 7 nucleotides matching TRBD1. CDR1 SSHAT and CDR2 FNYEAQ come from the germline V gene (reference sequence). The CDR3 sequence is 15 residues long. The CDR3 reads CASSLLQGVAGEQFF. The CDR3 region has the DNA TGTGCTAGCAGCTTATTGCAGGGGGTGGCCGGGGAGCAGTTCTTC.

The chain is built from TRBV5-1 and TRBJ1-4; TRBD1 aligns across 9 bases. The CDR3 has 17 residues. Germline V lookup: CDR1 SGHRS, CDR2 YFSETQ. V trimming: 3 bases; J trimming: 6 bases; junction bases outside the gene matches: 12. The chain's CDR3 is CASSSEPRGQGYEKLFF. DNA of the CDR3: TGCGCCAGCAGCTCCGAACCCCGAGGACAGGGGTATGAAAAACTGTTTTTT.

This clone occurred a few times. The V gene is TRBV6-6, the J gene TRBJ1-1; tentative D call: TRBD1 (5 bases). The germline V and J ends were trimmed by 0 bases and 4 bases, with 15 bases remaining between them. The CDR3 loop spans 16 amino acids. The germline V gene has CDR1 MNHNY and CDR2 SVGAGI (reference sequence). As DNA, the CDR3 is TGTGCCAGCAGTTACTCGAGTGGGGGGAAAGGCACTGAAGCTTTCTTT. This codes for CASSYSSGGKGTEAFF.

The chain couples TRBV6-4 to TRBJ2-6; 9 nucleotides agree with TRBD1. The CDR3 is made up of 17 amino acids. The trim removed 7 bases at V and 0 bases at J, leaving 7 bases unmatched. Germline V gene data show CDR1 as MRHNA and CDR2 as SNTAGT. For the CDR3, the DNA is TGTGCCAGCACCCAGACAGGGGGTGTCTCTGGGGCCAACGTCCTGACTTTC. Protein: CASTQTGGVSGANVLTF.

The chain combines TRBV5-1 with TRBJ2-1; a weak D match, TRBD1 (5 bases). The V gene's germline CDR1 is SGHRS and CDR2 YFSETQ. The CDR3 totals 15 residues. V was cut by 0 bases and J by 3 bases, with 10 bases left in between. CDR3 protein: CASSLGQRRYNEQFF. CDR3 bases: TGCGCCAGCAGCTTGGGACAGAGGCGCTACAATGAGCAGTTCTTC.

CDR3 amino acids: CSVNRLNYGYTF. The CDR3 DNA reads as TGCAGCGTTAATCGGCTTAACTATGGCTACACCTTC. The chain is built from TRBV29-1 and TRBJ1-2; D gene unclear. CDR3 length: 12 residues. V lost 5 bases and J 1 base, leaving 8 bases between the germline ends. Germline CDR1 SQVTM, CDR2 ANQGSEA.

This clone has a handful of counts. V and J are TRBV14 and TRBJ2-5; D perhaps matches TRBD2 (8 bases). The CDR3 contains 15 residues. Between the trimmed V and J ends, which lost 2 bases and 5 bases, there was a span of 15 bases. CDR1 SGHDN and CDR2 FVKESK come from the germline V gene. The CDR3 region is CASSQRLATGETQYF. The CDR3 DNA reads as TGTGCCAGCAGCCAAAGACTAGCGACAGGGGAGACCCAGTACTTC.

The V call is TRBV18, the J call TRBJ2-7, with D unclear. Per the germline V gene, CDR1 is KGHSH and CDR2 is LQKENI. CDR3 length: 13 residues. Trimming left V 6 bases short and J 6 bases short, with 15 bases between. The CDR3 region is CASSPNRAGEQYF. The CDR3 bases are TGTGCCAGCTCGCCTAACCGGGCCGGCGAGCAGTACTTC.

V is TRBV6-5 and J is TRBJ2-3; D is unclear. Germline V CDR1 and CDR2: MNHEY, SVGAGI. Trimming pared 6 bases from V and 0 bases from J, leaving 13 bases between. The CDR3 covers 15 residues. The CDR3 DNA follows: TGTGCCAGCAGCGGAAGACCCCGAAGCACAGATACGCAGTATTTT. The encoded protein is CASSGRPRSTDTQYF.

This clone was counted a few times. The rearrangement joins TRBV10-1 to TRBJ2-1, with TRBD2 identical over 13 bases. The length of the CDR3 is 15 residues. CDR1 and CDR2 (germline): WNHNN, SYGVQD (reference sequence). Trimming removed 6 bases from V and 9 bases from J; junction bases left unmatched: 8. Here the CDR3 reads CASSPGLAGVGEQFF. Written as DNA, the CDR3 is TGCGCCAGCAGCCCCGGACTAGCGGGAGTCGGTGAGCAGTTCTTC.

The chain is built from TRBV9 and TRBJ1-3; no reliable D call. Trimming removed 0 bases at V and 0 bases at J, with 7 bases between. The CDR3 is made up of 15 amino acids. The germline V gene encodes CDR1 SGDLS and CDR2 YYNGEE. The CDR3 is CASSVEESSGNTIYF. In nucleotides, the CDR3 is TGTGCCAGCAGCGTAGAAGAGAGCTCTGGAAACACCATATATTTT.

This chain connects TRBV10-3 to TRBJ1-2; D is undetermined. Trimming cost V 2 bases and J 0 bases, with 10 bases left between them. The germline gives CDR1 ENHRY, CDR2 SYGVKD. The CDR3 is 15 residues long. The CDR3 bases are TGTGCCATCAGTGAGAGGACGGGAGCTAACTATGGCTACACCTTC. Translated, it gives CAISERTGANYGYTF.

This sequence joins TRBV6-6 and TRBJ2-3, with D tentatively TRBD1 or TRBD2 (5 bases each). This CDR3 has 16 residues. Trimming removed 5 bases from V and 3 bases from J, with 18 bases in between. Per germline, CDR1 MNHNY and CDR2 SVGAGI (reference sequence). CDR3 sequence: CASSPFTGGSTDTQYF. Written as DNA, the CDR3 is TGTGCCAGCAGTCCCTTTACTGGGGGATCGACAGATACGCAGTATTTT.

This clone was seen more than once but under ten times. J is TRBJ1-4 and V is TRBV5-5; D is unresolved. Trimming shortened V by 2 bases and J by 5 bases, and 13 bases separated the two germline ends. The CDR3 sequence is 15 residues long. The germline gives CDR1 SGHKS, CDR2 YYEKEE (reference sequence). CDR3 region: CASSFMPGDNEKLFF. CDR3 bases: TGTGCCAGCAGCTTTATGCCAGGCGACAATGAAAAACTGTTTTTT.

V usage is TRBV19 and J usage is TRBJ2-7; 10 bases line up with TRBD1. V dropped 7 bases and J dropped 2; count of bases not matched to a gene: 8. The CDR3 spans 15 residues. Germline V gene lookup returns CDR1 LNHDA and CDR2 SQIVND (reference sequence). The CDR3 DNA is TGTGCCAGTACCGCGGCCGGGACAGGGGCCTACGAGCAGTACTTC. Its translation: CASTAAGTGAYEQYF.

This sequence joins TRBV25-1 and TRBJ2-3; tentatively, D is TRBD1 (5 bases). CDR1 and CDR2 from the germline V gene are MGHDK and SYGVNS. This CDR3 comprises 16 residues. Trimming removed 3 bases from V and 1 base from J, with 14 bases in between. This CDR3 reads CASSEGYQGRTDTQYF. The CDR3, as DNA: TGTGCCAGCAGTGAGGGCTACCAGGGCCGCACAGATACGCAGTATTTT.

The CDR3, as DNA: TGCAGTGCCGAGACAGGCTACGAGCAGTACTTC. It yields the protein CSAETGYEQYF. The chain has TRBV20-1 and TRBJ2-7; possible D gene TRBD1, 6 bases. Trimming pared 6 bases from V and 3 bases from J, leaving 9 bases between. CDR1 and CDR2 (germline): DFQATT, SNEGSKA (reference sequence). This CDR3 is built from 11 residues.

This clone has only a few counts. CDR3 in amino acids: CATYPGQGAYEQYF. The DNA for the CDR3 is TGTGCCACGTACCCCGGACAGGGGGCGTACGAGCAGTACTTC. The chain recombines TRBV10-3 with TRBJ2-7; 11 nucleotides line up with TRBD1. This CDR3 comprises 14 residues. V shed 10 bases and J 4 bases; nucleotides not matched to a gene: 9. Germline CDR1 is ENHRY and CDR2 is SYGVKD.

This clone appeared once. The chain employs TRBV11-3 and TRBJ2-1; D gene uncertain. This CDR3 has 15 amino acids. Trimming took 5 bases from V and 1 from J, leaving 12 bases between them. Germline V gene lookup returns CDR1 SGHNT and CDR2 YENEEA. Written as DNA, the CDR3 is TGTGCCAGCAGCCCAGACACGAAGTCCTACAATGAGCAGTTCTTC. It translates to CASSPDTKSYNEQFF.

J is TRBJ1-4 and V is TRBV11-1, with D tentatively TRBD1 (5 bases). Germline assignment: CDR1 SGHAT and CDR2 FQDESV (reference sequence). The V end was cut by 5 bases, the J end by 2 bases, with 9 bases between. The CDR3 runs to 14 residues. The CDR3 DNA sequence: TGTGCCAGCAGCCGGGGGAGGACTAATGAAAAACTGTTTTTT. As protein: CASSRGRTNEKLFF. The complete variable domain, with remaining parts taken from reference TRBV11-1 and TRBJ1-4, reads EAEVAQSPRYKITEKSQAVAFWCDPISGHATLYWYRQILGQGPELLVQFQDESVVDDSQLPKDRFSAERLKGVDSTLKIQPAELGDSAMYLCASSRGRTNEKLFFGSGTQLSVL.

The chain joins TRBV30 to TRBJ1-4; perhaps TRBD1 as D (6 bases). V gave up 5 bases and J gave up 6 bases, with 16 bases separating them. The CDR3 loop spans 14 amino acids. Germline V CDR1 and CDR2: GTSNPN, SVGIG (reference sequence). CDR3 sequence reads: CAWDGTAGDEKLFF. The CDR3 nucleotides read TGTGCCTGGGACGGGACTGCAGGGGATGAAAAACTGTTTTTT.

This clone was recorded once. The rearrangement joins TRBV20-1 to TRBJ1-1; TRBD1 is a possible D gene (5 bases). CDR1 and CDR2 (germline): DFQATT, SNEGSKA (reference sequence). With 3 bases removed from V and 11 bases from J, the gap between germline ends came to 13 bases. CDR3 length: 11 amino acids. The CDR3 loop is CSASGQGGAFF. The CDR3 DNA follows: TGCAGTGCTAGTGGGCAGGGAGGGGCTTTCTTT.

The chain uses TRBV21-1 and TRBJ1-4; the table assigns TRBD1, which was not confirmed against the DNA. TRBV21-1 is shown as a pseudogene. The CDR3 extends over 17 amino acids. CDR3 residues: CASSIYFDRPTNEKLFF. CDR3 sequence (DNA): TGTGCCAGCAGCATATACTTCGACAGGCCAACTAATGAAAAACTGTTTTTT.